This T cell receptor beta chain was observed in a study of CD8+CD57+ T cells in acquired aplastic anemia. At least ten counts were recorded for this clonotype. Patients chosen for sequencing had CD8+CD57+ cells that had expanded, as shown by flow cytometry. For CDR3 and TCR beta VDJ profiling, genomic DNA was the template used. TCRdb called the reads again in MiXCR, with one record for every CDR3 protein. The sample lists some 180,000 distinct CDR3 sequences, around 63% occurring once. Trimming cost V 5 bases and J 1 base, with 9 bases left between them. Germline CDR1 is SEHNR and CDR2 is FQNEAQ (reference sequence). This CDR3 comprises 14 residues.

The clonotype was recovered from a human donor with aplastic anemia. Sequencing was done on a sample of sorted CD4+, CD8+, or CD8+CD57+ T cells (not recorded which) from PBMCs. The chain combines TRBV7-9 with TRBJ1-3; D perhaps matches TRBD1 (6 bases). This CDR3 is CASSPTGSGNTIYF. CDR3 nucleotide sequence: TGTGCCAGCAGCCCCACAGGGTCTGGAAACACCATATATTTT.